This TCR beta chain stems from a study of blood T cell repertoires in COVID-19. Study at large: Both acute and convalescent COVID-19 samples were obtained from the United States, Italy and Spain.

Seattle cases were enrolled at active infection and followed longitudinally. CDR3 length: 14 residues. Trimming stripped 5 bases from V and 5 bases from J, with 13 bases between. Germline CDR1 reads LNHDA; CDR2 reads SQIVND (reference sequence). Under the authors' procedure: The assay estimated nucleated cells by amplifying reference gene primers. Assay used: immunoSEQ multiplex PCR; TCRdb lists only in-frame clones, some missing. That table furnishes V, J and clone size, whereas the DNA furnished D and trimming. The sample lists about 170,000 clones, 84% occurring once. Sequencing used peripheral blood. This TCR came from a woman aged 80 or older with COVID-19, enrolled during active disease. The V gene is TRBV19, the J gene TRBJ1-5, with D possibly being TRBD1 (5 bases). CDR3 residues: CASSPRGIDQPQHF. The CDR3 coding sequence is TGTGCCAGTAGTCCCCGGGGGATAGATCAGCCCCAGCATTTT.